This T cell receptor (beta chain) was profiled in a study of T-cell reconstitution after alpha-beta-depleted transplantation in children. This sample's TCRbeta library carried unique molecular identifier barcodes. One entry per CDR3 protein, called by TCRdb with MiXCR from the PCR reads. Of roughly 570,000 distinct CDR3 sequences in the sample, more than 20% were seen once. Trimming removed 6 bases from V and 4 bases from J; junction bases left unmatched: 6. The CDR3 loop spans 15 amino acids. This receptor was taken from a boy in the first two years of life with Wiskott-Aldrich syndrome, due to receive a stem cell transplant. This sequence joins TRBV12-3 or TRBV12-4 and TRBJ2-1; 10 bases agree with TRBD2. Sequenced material: PBMCs, taken before TCRalphabeta/CD19-depleted stem cell transplant. The chain's CDR3 is CASRLSGRGYNEQFF. In nucleotides, the CDR3 is TGTGCCAGCAGATTAAGCGGGAGGGGGTACAATGAGCAGTTCTTC.